The T cell receptor (beta chain) under discussion was sequenced for a study of CD8+CD57+ T cells in acquired aplastic anemia. This clonotype was counted ten times or more. Genomic DNA, serving as template, underwent TCR beta VDJ and CDR3 profiling. TCRdb redid the calling of the reads with MiXCR, one entry per CDR3 protein. The repertoire holds about 160,000 distinct CDR3 sequences, with 35% to 55% as singletons. J was trimmed by 5 bases and V by 1 base; bases with no gene match: 8. The germline CDR1 and CDR2 sequences are SGHAT and FQNNGV. CDR3 size: 16 residues. V usage is TRBV11-2 and J usage is TRBJ1-1, with TRBD1 identical over 9 bases. This TCR was recovered from a human donor in good health. The sequenced sample consisted of sorted CD4+, CD8+, or CD8+CD57+ T cells (not recorded which) from PBMCs. DNA for the CDR3: TGTGCCAGCAGCTTAGGCCGGGGACAGGGTAGGACTGAAGCTTTCTTT. This sequence encodes CASSLGRGQGRTEAFF.